This is a list of T cell receptor beta chains from one sample in a study of cytomegalovirus exposure and HLA in healthy donors. The method was immunoSEQ multiplex PCR; TCRdb's version includes in-frame clones alone and lacks a portion of them. The sample holds fewer than 250,000 clones; around 84% are singletons and the top ten take about 3.5%. Specimen: PBMCs. These receptor sequences come from a man in his forties in good health and CMV-seropositive. Both conserved end residues are part of each CDR3. The order of the fields is CDR3 length, D gene, V gene, CDR3 protein. A D gene is named only where the DNA matches it firmly.

>16|-|TRBV6-6
CASSYSRQGGSQPQHF
>15|-|TRBV5-1
CASSLATGLPTEAFF
>13|TRBD1|TRBV15
CATSRYRGNEQFF
>15|-|TRBV28
CASSLGLSGANVLTF
>14|TRBD1|TRBV6-1
CASSWTGMNTEAFF
>14|-|TRBV29-1
CSVGGGAANEKLFF
>15|TRBD1|TRBV7-2
CASNPTGQPSYGYTF
>13|TRBD1|TRBV9
CASSEVGGGEQFF
>14|TRBD1|TRBV6-1
CASSERDRRGEQYF
>15|-|TRBV6-5
CASSKEVRMNTEAFF
>18|TRBD2|TRBV7-9
CASSFTQWTSGGQETQYF
>14|TRBD1|TRBV5-1
CASSQGTGGETQYF
>15|TRBD1|TRBV19
CASSPSGGGGEKLFF